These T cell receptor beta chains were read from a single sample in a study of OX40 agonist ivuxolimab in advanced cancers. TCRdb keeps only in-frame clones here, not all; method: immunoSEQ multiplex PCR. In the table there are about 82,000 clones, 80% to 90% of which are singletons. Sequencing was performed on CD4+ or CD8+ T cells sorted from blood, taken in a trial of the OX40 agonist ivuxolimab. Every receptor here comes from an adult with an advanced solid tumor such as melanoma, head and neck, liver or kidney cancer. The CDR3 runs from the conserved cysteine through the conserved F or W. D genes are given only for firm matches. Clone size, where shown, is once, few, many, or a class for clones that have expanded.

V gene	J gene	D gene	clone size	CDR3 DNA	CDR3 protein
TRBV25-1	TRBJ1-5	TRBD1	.	TGTGCCAGCAGTGTACAGGGGGGCAATCAGCCCCAGCATTTT	CASSVQGGNQPQHF
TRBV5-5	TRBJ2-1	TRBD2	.	TGTGCCAGCAGCTTGGTCCAGGGACTAGCGGGCTACAATGAGCAGTTCTTC	CASSLVQGLAGYNEQFF
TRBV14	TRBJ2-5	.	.	TGTGCCAGCAGCCAACTACAGACCCAGTACTTC	CASSQLQTQYF
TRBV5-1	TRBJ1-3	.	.	TGCGCCAGCAGCTTGGAAATCCCCAGCTCTGGAAACACCATATATTTT	CASSLEIPSSGNTIYF
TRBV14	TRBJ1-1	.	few	TGTGCCAGCAGCCAACAGGTTAACACTGAAGCTTTCTTT	CASSQQVNTEAFF
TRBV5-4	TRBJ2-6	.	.	TGTGCCAGCAGCAGCCAGTGGGGGGAAAGCTCTGGGGCCAACGTCCTGACTTTC	CASSSQWGESSGANVLTF
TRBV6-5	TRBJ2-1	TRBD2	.	TGTGCCAGCAGTTACCGGCTGAGCGGGAGAGTTGGTGAGCAGTTCTTC	CASSYRLSGRVGEQFF
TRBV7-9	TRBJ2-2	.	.	TGTGCCAGCAGCTTACTCAACGTTGTGAGGGAGCTGTTTTTT	CASSLLNVVRELFF
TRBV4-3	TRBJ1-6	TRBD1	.	TGCGCCAGCAGCCAAGAGACAGGGGTGAATTCACCCCTCCACTTT	CASSQETGVNSPLHF
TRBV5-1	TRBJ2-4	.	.	TGCGCCAGCAGACCTTCTCCAAGGGACCCCAAAAACATTCAGTACTTC	CASRPSPRDPKNIQYF
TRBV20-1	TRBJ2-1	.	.	TGCAGTGCTAGTGGGGGCGAGCAGTTCTTC	CSASGGEQFF
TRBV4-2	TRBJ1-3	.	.	TGTGCCAGCAGCCCGGACAGAAACTCTGGAAACACCATATATTTT	CASSPDRNSGNTIYF
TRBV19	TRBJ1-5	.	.	TGTGCCAGTTGTGAGCAGATTAATCAGCCCCAGCATTTT	CASCEQINQPQHF
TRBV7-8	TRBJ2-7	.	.	TGTGCCAGCAGCCCGGTGAGGGCCTCCTACGAGCAGTACTTC	CASSPVRASYEQYF
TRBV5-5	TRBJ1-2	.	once	TGTGCCAGCAGCTTGCGCGCAGGGTCAGGGTATGGCTACACCTTC	CASSLRAGSGYGYTF
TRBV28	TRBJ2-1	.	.	TGTGCCACCATGGGACATCTAGCGATGTACAATGAGCAGTTCTTC	CATMGHLAMYNEQFF
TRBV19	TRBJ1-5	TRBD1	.	TGTGCCAGTAGTGGGGGGGACAGGAGACCCGATCAGCCCCAGCATTTT	CASSGGDRRPDQPQHF
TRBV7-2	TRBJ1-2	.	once	TGTGCCAGCAGCGCACCGGGACGGGCGGGTGGCTACACCTTC	CASSAPGRAGGYTF
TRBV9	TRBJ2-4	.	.	TGTGCCAGCAGCCCTTCTGCACAGGTAAACATTCAGTACTTC	CASSPSAQVNIQYF
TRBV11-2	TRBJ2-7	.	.	TGTGCCAGCAGCGTTGTTCTCTACGAGCAGTACTTC	CASSVVLYEQYF
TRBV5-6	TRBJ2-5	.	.	TGTGCCAGCAGCTTGCTAGGGAAAGAGACCCAGTACTTC	CASSLLGKETQYF
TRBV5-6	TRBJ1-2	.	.	TGTGCCAGCAGCTTGGCAGCTTATGGCTACACCTTC	CASSLAAYGYTF
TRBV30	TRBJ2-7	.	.	TGTGCGGCCGCGTCGACTAGAGCGCAGCGGCAGTACTTC	CAAASTRAQRQYF
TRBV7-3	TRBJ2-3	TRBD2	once	TGTGCCAGCAGCCCGGTAGGGGCGGGAGGTTACGATACGCAGTATTTT	CASSPVGAGGYDTQYF
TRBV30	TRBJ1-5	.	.	TGTGCCTGGGCGGGGAGGAGCAATCAGCCCCAGCATTTT	CAWAGRSNQPQHF
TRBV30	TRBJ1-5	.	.	TGTGCCTGGAGTATCTCAGGTACAGATCAGCCCCAGCATTTT	CAWSISGTDQPQHF
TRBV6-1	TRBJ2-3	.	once	TGTGGAGCCGGGATTAGGGGAAATACGCAGTATTTT	CGAGIRGNTQYF
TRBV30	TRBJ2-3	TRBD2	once	TGTGCCTGGGGCGTAGCGGGAGAGGCAGATACGCAGTATTTT	CAWGVAGEADTQYF
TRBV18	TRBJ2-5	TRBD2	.	TGTGCCAGCTCACCTTACTCGCGGGGGCAAGAGACCCAGTACTTC	CASSPYSRGQETQYF